The clone carrying this TCR beta chain was detected many times. The CDR3 contains 15 residues. With 5 bases removed from V and 0 bases from J, the gap between germline ends came to 12 bases. Germline CDR1 is SGHRS and CDR2 is YFSETQ. TCRdb reprocessed the 5' RACE reads with MiXCR, giving one entry per CDR3 protein. The sample lists 300,000 to 400,000 distinct CDR3 sequences, roughly 10% occurring once. The source of the sample is a study of T cells after yellow fever vaccination. This specimen was CD4+ T cells sorted from PBMCs, taken 45 days after the yellow fever booster vaccination. The chain joins TRBV5-1 to TRBJ2-1; tentative D call: TRBD2 (5 bases). This clonotype was obtained from a man aged 18 to 35 who received the YFV17D yellow fever vaccine. The CDR3 DNA sequence: TGCGCCAGCAGTCGGTCGGGGAGCTCCTACAATGAGCAGTTCTTC. Its protein product is CASSRSGSSYNEQFF.